The sequence of this T cell receptor (beta chain) was determined in a study of cytomegalovirus exposure and HLA in healthy donors. In the study overall: In terms of ancestry, the Caucasian-associated cluster contained 80% to 90% of the approximately 400 genotyped donors. Study-wide findings and caveats: Earlier results showed most TCR beta V segments being productive about 90% or about 30% of the time. Highly shared variants forming one cluster were likely a sequencing artifact. Analysis was carried out at a later point, and it linked a missense DCLRE1C variant to TCR beta V- and J-gene trimming.

It was with 60 Vbeta and 13 Jbeta primers that the PCR ran. Only in-frame clones appear in the TCRdb table, and some are missing; sequencing was by immunoSEQ multiplex PCR. This table has 250,000 to 350,000 clones, 75% to 90% appearing once. Notes on this clone: Its antigen is as yet unknown.

With 4 bases removed from V and 6 bases from J, the gap between germline ends came to 14 bases. This CDR3 is 14 amino acids long. Per the germline V gene, CDR1 is MNHNY and CDR2 is SVGAGI (reference sequence). The clonotype comes from a girl aged 2 to 9 in good health and CMV-seronegative. The sequencing input was PBMCs. The chain recombines TRBV6-6 with TRBJ2-3; no firm D call. The CDR3 DNA sequence: TGTGCCAGCAGTTCAACCTTCTCTACGGATACGCAGTATTTT. Translating gives CASSSTFSTDTQYF.